This entry concerns a single TCR beta chain. The target antigen is unknown. These data come from a study of CD8 T cells in ankylosing spondylitis. General study points: Reportedly, disease-linked clones are significantly enriched in ankylosing spondylitis patients' matched synovial fluid. The study identified a TCR beta motif of roughly eight highly homologous variants that appeared characteristic of ankylosing spondylitis blood. Some motif variants were previously reported in reactive arthritis synovial fluid and blood.

Libraries for TCR beta were made by quantitative 5'-RACE with molecular barcodes. One entry per CDR3 protein results from TCRdb running MiXCR on the 5' RACE reads. The data show some 700,000 distinct CDR3 sequences, around 19% seen once. The CDR3 consists of 16 residues. The junction had 6 bases not matched to a gene; V was cut back by 4 bases and J by 0 bases. This sequence originates from a male donor with ankylosing spondylitis. Sequenced sample: blood, either unsorted or a sorted T cell fraction (not recorded which). The chain combines TRBV12-3 or TRBV12-4 with TRBJ1-3; 7 bases line up with TRBD1. The CDR3: CASSSGTEYSGNTIYF. The CDR3 nucleotides read TGTGCCAGCAGTTCCGGGACAGAATACTCTGGAAACACCATATATTTT.